The entry that follows covers one TCR beta chain sequence. Its antigen is still unknown. This CDR3 is 16 amino acids long. V dropped 4 bases and J dropped 4 bases, with 18 bases sitting between them. CDR1 is SGDLS, CDR2 YYNGEE, per germline. TCR cDNA, made by 5'RACE template switching, carried an added universal primer site and UMIs. TCRdb re-analysed the 5' RACE reads in MiXCR, keeping a single row per CDR3 protein. The repertoire includes about 300,000 distinct CDR3 sequences, 6.8% of them detected once, and 15% to 20% sits in the top ten. This specimen belongs to a study of T cells after yellow fever vaccination. Study-level background: The fractions with low cell numbers were processed using SMART-Seq v4 Ultra Low Input.

Study observations and caveats: The booster saw the reappearance of most primary-vaccination clones (about 95% CD4, roughly 87% CD8).

The chain couples TRBV9 to TRBJ2-1; possibly TRBD1 or TRBD2 for D (6 bases each). The sequence derives from a man aged 18 to 30 who received the YFV17D yellow fever vaccine. Sample: PBMCs, taken roughly 47 days after the first yellow fever vaccination. The CDR3 sequence is CASSYQVGGLYNEQFF. The CDR3 DNA follows: TGTGCCAGCAGCTACCAGGTGGGGGGCCTATACAATGAGCAGTTCTTC.